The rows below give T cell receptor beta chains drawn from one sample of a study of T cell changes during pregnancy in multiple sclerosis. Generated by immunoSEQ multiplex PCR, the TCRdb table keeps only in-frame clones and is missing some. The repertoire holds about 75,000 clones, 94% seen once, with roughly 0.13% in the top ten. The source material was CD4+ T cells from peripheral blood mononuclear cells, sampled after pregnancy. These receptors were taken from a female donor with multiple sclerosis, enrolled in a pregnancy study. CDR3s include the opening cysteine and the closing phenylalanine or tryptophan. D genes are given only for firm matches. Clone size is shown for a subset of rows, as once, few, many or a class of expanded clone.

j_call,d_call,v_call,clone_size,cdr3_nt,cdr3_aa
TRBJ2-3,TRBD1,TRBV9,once,TGTGCCAGCAGCGCCGGACAGGGATTCACAGATACGCAGTATTTT,CASSAGQGFTDTQYF
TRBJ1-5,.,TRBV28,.,TGTGCCACAGAGGATGTGACAGGTAATCGCAATCAGCCCCAGCATTTT,CATEDVTGNRNQPQHF
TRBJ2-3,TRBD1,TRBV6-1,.,TGTGCCAGCAGCCCGGGACAGGGGTCGGATACGCAGTATTTT,CASSPGQGSDTQYF
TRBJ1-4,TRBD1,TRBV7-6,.,TGTGCCAGCAGTAAAACCGGGACAGCTAATGAAAAACTGTTTTTT,CASSKTGTANEKLFF
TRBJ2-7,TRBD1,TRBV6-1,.,TGTGCCAGCAGCGGCAGGGGGTTAGCCTACGAGCAGTACTTC,CASSGRGLAYEQYF
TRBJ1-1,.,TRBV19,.,TGTGCCAGTAGAGTGTCAGGCCCGAACACTGAAGCTTTCTTT,CASRVSGPNTEAFF
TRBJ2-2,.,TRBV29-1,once,TGCAGCGTTAAAAGGGAGCTGAACACCGGGGAGCTGTTTTTT,CSVKRELNTGELFF
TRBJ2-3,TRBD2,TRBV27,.,TGTGCCAGCAGTTGGGGGACTAGCGGAGATACGCAGTATTTT,CASSWGTSGDTQYF
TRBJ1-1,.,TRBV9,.,TGTGCCAGCAGCACTAGTTCCCAGCCGAACACTGAAGCTTTCTTT,CASSTSSQPNTEAFF
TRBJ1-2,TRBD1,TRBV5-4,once,TGTGCCAGCAGCTCGGGACAGGGGGCGTTTTTAAGTGGCTACACCTTC,CASSSGQGAFLSGYTF
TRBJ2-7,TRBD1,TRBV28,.,TGTGCCAGCAGTTTTGGTGTCTTTACCGGGACAGGGGCCTACGAGCAGTACTTC,CASSFGVFTGTGAYEQYF
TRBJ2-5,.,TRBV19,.,TGTGCCAGTAGTACTCCGGGACTCCCACACTTC,CASSTPGLPHF
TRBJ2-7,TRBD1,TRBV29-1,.,TGCAGCGTGGGACAGACCGTGGACGAGCAGTACTTC,CSVGQTVDEQYF
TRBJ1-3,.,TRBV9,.,TGTGCCAGCAGCGTAAGAGGACTGGGGAATACCATATATTTT,CASSVRGLGNTIYF
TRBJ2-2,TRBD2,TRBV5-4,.,TGTGCCAGCAGCCGCGAGCTAGCGGGAGTGGGTACCGGGGAGCTGTTTTTT,CASSRELAGVGTGELFF
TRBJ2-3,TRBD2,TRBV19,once,TGTGCCAGTAGTATAGGTACTAGCGGGAGCAGGGCAGATACGCAGTATTTT,CASSIGTSGSRADTQYF
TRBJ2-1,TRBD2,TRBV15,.,TGTGCCACCAGCAGAGATCCCACGACTAGCGGGCCTAATGAGCAGTTCTTC,CATSRDPTTSGPNEQFF
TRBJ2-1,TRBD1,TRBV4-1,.,TGCGCCAGCAGCCAAGAGGGACAGGGGTTTTTGGGTTACAATGAGCAGTTCTTC,CASSQEGQGFLGYNEQFF
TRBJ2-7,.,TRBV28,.,TGTGCCAGCAGTTTATCCTCCGTCGAGCAGTACTTC,CASSLSSVEQYF
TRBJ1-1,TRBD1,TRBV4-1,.,TGCGCCAGCAGCCACCTCGGACAGGGGGCCGCGAACACTGAAGCTTTCTTT,CASSHLGQGAANTEAFF
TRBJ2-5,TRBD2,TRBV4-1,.,TGCGCCAGCAGCTCAGGACTAGCGCGAGACCCCGACTTC,CASSSGLARDPDF
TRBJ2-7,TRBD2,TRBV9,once,TGTGCCAGCAGCCCCGGGCTAGCGGGAGTGTACGAGCAGTACTTC,CASSPGLAGVYEQYF
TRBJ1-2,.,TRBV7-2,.,TGTGCCAGCAGCTTCGACAGCAGGGGACGTGGCTACACCTTC,CASSFDSRGRGYTF
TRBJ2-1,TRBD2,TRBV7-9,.,TGTGCCAGCAGCTTACCCCCTCGACTAGCGGGAGGACGTAATGAGCAGTTCTTC,CASSLPPRLAGGRNEQFF
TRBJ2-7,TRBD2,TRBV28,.,TGTGCCAGCAGTTATGGGACTAGTCCGTCCTACGAGCAGTACTTC,CASSYGTSPSYEQYF
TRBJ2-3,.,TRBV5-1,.,TGCGCCAGCCGGGTCCCAGGCACAGATACGCAGTATTTT,CASRVPGTDTQYF
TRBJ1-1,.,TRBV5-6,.,TGTGCCAGCAGCTTGGTGAGTTTCCCTGAAGCTTTCTTT,CASSLVSFPEAFF
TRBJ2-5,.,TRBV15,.,TGTGCCACCAGCGACCCGACAGGTAACCAAGAGACCCAGTACTTC,CATSDPTGNQETQYF
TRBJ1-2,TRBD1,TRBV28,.,TGTGCCAGCCAAACCGGGACAGGGATGGATGGCTACACCTTC,CASQTGTGMDGYTF
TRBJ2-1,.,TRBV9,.,TGTGCCAGCAGCGTAGAGCTAGCGAGGGCTGAGCAGTTCTTC,CASSVELARAEQFF
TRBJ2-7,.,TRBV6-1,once,TGTGCCAGCAATCAGGGGCGGGAGTACGAGCAGTACTTC,CASNQGREYEQYF
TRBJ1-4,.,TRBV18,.,TGTGCCAGCTCACTAACTGCACAGGGCGGCGAAAAACTGTTTTTT,CASSLTAQGGEKLFF
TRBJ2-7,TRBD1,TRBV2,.,TGTGCCAGCAGTCCACCCGGGACAGGGTCCCACGAGCAGTACTTC,CASSPPGTGSHEQYF
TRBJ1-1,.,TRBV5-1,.,TGCGCCAGCAGCTTAAACCTCAGGGGCGAGAACACTGAAGCTTTCTTT,CASSLNLRGENTEAFF
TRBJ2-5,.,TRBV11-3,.,TGTGCCAGCAGCTTAGAAGCGTGGGAGACCCAGTACTTC,CASSLEAWETQYF
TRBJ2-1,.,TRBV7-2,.,TGTGCCAGCAGCCAGAGGGGTAGCGGAGTTAGCCCTGTCGGAGAGCAGTTCTTC,CASSQRGSGVSPVGEQFF
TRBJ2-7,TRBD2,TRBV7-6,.,TGTGCCAGCAGCTTAGCTACCCGGGGGGGGGCGTTTAGCGGGAGTGTCTACGAGCAGTACTTC,CASSLATRGGAFSGSVYEQYF
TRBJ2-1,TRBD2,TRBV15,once,TGTGCCACCAGCAGAGATCGTCGGACTAGCGGCTCCTACAATGAGCAGTTCTTC,CATSRDRRTSGSYNEQFF
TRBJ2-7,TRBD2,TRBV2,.,TGTGCCAGCCGGCTAGCGGGAGTTTACGAGCAGTACTTC,CASRLAGVYEQYF
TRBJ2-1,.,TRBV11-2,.,TGTGCCAGCAGCCGTGACAGGACAGCGTACAATGAGCAGTTCTTC,CASSRDRTAYNEQFF
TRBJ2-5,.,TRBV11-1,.,TGTGCCAGAGGGGAGCGAGCGGGCCCCTCGGAGACCCAGTACTTC,CARGERAGPSETQYF
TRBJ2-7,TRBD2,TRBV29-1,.,TGCAGCGTTGAGGGCGGGAGGAGGGACGAGCAGTACTTC,CSVEGGRRDEQYF
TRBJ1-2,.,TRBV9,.,TGTGCCAGCAGCGTCGCGGGCCCTGACTATGGCTACACCTTC,CASSVAGPDYGYTF
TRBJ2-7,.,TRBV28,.,TGTGCCAGCACCTCAGGGGCTTACGAGCAGTACTTC,CASTSGAYEQYF
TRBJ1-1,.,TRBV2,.,TGTGCCAGCACATTGAGGGAGAACACTGAAGCTTTCTTT,CASTLRENTEAFF
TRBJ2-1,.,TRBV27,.,TGTGCCAGCAGTTTCCGGGAAGTCTACAATGAGCAGTTCTTC,CASSFREVYNEQFF
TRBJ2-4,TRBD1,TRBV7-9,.,TGTGCCAGCAGCTTAGGACAGGGTTACATTCAGTACTTC,CASSLGQGYIQYF
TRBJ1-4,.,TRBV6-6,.,TGTGCCAGCATGGAGAGGGAATCTAATGAAAAACTGTTTTTT,CASMERESNEKLFF
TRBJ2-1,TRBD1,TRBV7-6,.,TGTGCCAGCAGCTTAGCCTCTACAGGGGGAAATGAGCAGTTCTTC,CASSLASTGGNEQFF
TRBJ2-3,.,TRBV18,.,TGTGCCAGCTCACCACCTGGCCTTAGCAGGGTCACAGATACGCAGTATTTT,CASSPPGLSRVTDTQYF
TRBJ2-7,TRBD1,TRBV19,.,TGTGCCAGTAGAAGGACGGGACAGGGGTTTCTCTACGAGCAGTACTTC,CASRRTGQGFLYEQYF
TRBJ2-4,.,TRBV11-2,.,TGTGCCAGCAGCTCGAGAACAGGGTCCAAAAACATTCAGTACTTC,CASSSRTGSKNIQYF
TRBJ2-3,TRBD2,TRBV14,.,TGTGCCAGCAGCCAAGGTCTAGCGGGAGTAGATACGCAGTATTTT,CASSQGLAGVDTQYF